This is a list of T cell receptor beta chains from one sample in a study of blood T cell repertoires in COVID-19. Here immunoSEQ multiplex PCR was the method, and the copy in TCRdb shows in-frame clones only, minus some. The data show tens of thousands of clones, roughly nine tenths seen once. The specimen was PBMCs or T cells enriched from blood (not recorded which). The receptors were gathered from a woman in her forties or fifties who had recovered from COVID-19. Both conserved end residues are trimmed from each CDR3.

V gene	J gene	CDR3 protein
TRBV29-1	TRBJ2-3	SVEPATDTQY
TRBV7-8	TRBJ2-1	ASSSQGSASYNEQF
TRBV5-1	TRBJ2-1	ASRSSNEQF
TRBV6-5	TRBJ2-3	ASSYPGADTQY
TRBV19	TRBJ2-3	ASSIGPILARRPDTQY
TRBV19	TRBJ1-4	ASSIRQGRIGEKLF
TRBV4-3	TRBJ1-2	ASSLGTGGVYGYT
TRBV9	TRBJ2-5	ASSVTREGETQY
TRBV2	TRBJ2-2	ASSVQGQGTGELF
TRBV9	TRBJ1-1	ASSPLIDTEAF
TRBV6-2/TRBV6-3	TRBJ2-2	ASSRDMDTGELF
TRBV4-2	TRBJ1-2	ASSQEGGPRGAYGYT
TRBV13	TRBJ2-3	ASSPRLADYTDTQY